Listed here is a single T cell receptor (beta chain). What it binds is not known. Method: immunoSEQ multiplex PCR; TCRdb's copy keeps in-frame clones and lacks some. The sample holds about 14,000 clones; 60% to 85% are singletons and the top ten take less than 35%. V lost 3 bases to trimming and J lost 3 bases, with 12 bases between them. The CDR3 is 14 residues long. Germline CDR1 reads SGHNT; CDR2 reads YYREEE (reference sequence). Sequencing followed a ViraFEST assay step that expanded antigen-specific CD4+ T cells with viral peptide pools. Following culture for approximately ten days, CD4+ T cells were isolated. A positive SARS-CoV-2 PCR test fell between March and December 2020. As their vaccination, participants received two doses of either BNT162b2 or mRNA-1273. Cells had half their medium changed to IL-2 medium on days 3 and 7. The source of the sample is a study of vaccination effects on CD4 cells after COVID-19.

Findings and limits, study-wide: The study got few convalescent patients and did not collect any early post-infection timepoints.

The rearrangement uses TRBV5-4 and TRBJ2-5, with D perhaps matching TRBD1 or TRBD2 (6 bases each). This receptor was obtained from a human donor who had a prior SARS-CoV-2 infection. Sequencing was performed on CD4+ T cells from PBMCs cultured with HCoV-NL63 spike peptides, taken after COVID-19 vaccination. The CDR3 region is CASSSRRGEETQYF. DNA for the CDR3: TGTGCCAGCAGCTCCCGTAGGGGGGAAGAGACCCAGTACTTC.